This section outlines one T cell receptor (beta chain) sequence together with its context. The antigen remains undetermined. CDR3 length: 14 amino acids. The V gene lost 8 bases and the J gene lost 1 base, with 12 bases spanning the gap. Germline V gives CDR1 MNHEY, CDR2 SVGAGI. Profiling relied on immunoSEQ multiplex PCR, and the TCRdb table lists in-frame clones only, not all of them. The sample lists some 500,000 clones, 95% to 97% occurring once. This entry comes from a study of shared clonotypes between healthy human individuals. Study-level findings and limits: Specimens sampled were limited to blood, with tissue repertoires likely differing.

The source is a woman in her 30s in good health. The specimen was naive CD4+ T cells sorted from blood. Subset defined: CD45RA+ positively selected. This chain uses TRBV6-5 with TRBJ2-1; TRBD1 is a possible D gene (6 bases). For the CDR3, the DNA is TGTGCCAGCTGGGGGCAGTCTTCCTACAATGAGCAGTTCTTC. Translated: CASWGQSSYNEQFF.